The 31 T cell receptor beta chains presented below share a single source sample, sequenced in a study of CD8 T cells in Susac syndrome. A quantity of about 0.5 to 1 ug RNA underwent reverse transcription using random hexamers. TCRdb reprocessed the immunoSEQ multiplex PCR reads with MiXCR, giving one entry per CDR3 protein. The repertoire holds under 200,000 distinct CDR3 sequences, with 90% to 95% as singletons. Sequenced: CD4+ T cells from PBMCs. These receptors were taken from a human donor with Susac syndrome.

Remarks on this clonotype: Without the conserved terminal phenylalanine or tryptophan, this CDR3 likely stems from a read error. The chain has TRBV7-2 and TRBJ1-1, with D unclear. Per the germline V gene, CDR1 is SGHTA and CDR2 is FQGNSA. V was cut by 3 bases and J by 2 bases, with 10 bases left in between. CDR3 length: 14 residues. CDR3 amino acids: CASSFVSVNTEAFL. The CDR3 DNA reads TGTGCCAGCAGCTTTGTCTCGGTTAACACTGAAGCTTTCCTT.

This clonotype was recorded only once. The V and J genes are TRBV7-2 and TRBJ2-7; D call uncertain. The CDR3 is 12 residues long. Germline CDR1 is SGHTA and CDR2 is FQGNSA. The V and J ends lost 1 base and 7 bases respectively, with 8 bases between them. DNA of the CDR3: TGTGCCAGCAGCTTAGATTTCGGGGAGCAGTACTTC. It specifies CASSLDFGEQYF.

V is TRBV6-6 and J is TRBJ2-7; TRBD2 aligns across 12 bases. V lost 5 bases to trimming and J lost 4 bases; unmatched junction nucleotides: 3. The CDR3 extends over 14 amino acids. Germline assignment: CDR1 MNHNY and CDR2 SVGAGI (reference sequence). CDR3 protein: CASSRTSGTYEQYF. CDR3 DNA: TGTGCCAGCAGTAGGACTAGCGGGACATACGAGCAGTACTTC.

V is TRBV5-1 and J is TRBJ2-7, with D possibly being TRBD1 (6 bases). The CDR3 runs to 14 residues. The ends were cut back, 0 bases at V and 3 bases at J, with 10 bases in the middle. Germline lookup yields CDR1 SGHRS and CDR2 YFSETQ. The DNA for the CDR3 is TGCGCCAGCAGCTTGGCGGACAGCTTCTACGAGCAGTACTTC. Its protein is CASSLADSFYEQYF.

The chain links TRBV20-1 to TRBJ2-1, with 8 bases identical to TRBD2. J lost 10 bases, V lost 5 bases, and 10 bases had no gene match. This CDR3 comprises 13 residues. Germline CDR1 reads DFQATT; CDR2 reads SNEGSKA (reference sequence). The CDR3 protein is CSAPGLGIVEQFF. The CDR3, as DNA: TGCAGTGCTCCGGGACTAGGTATAGTAGAGCAGTTCTTC.

A single count supports this clonotype. The rearrangement links TRBV6-5 to TRBJ1-2; D possibly corresponds to TRBD1 (5 bases). The germline gives CDR1 MNHEY, CDR2 SVGAGI. V was cut by 4 bases and J by 13 bases, with 13 bases left in between. CDR3 length equals 11 residues. DNA of the CDR3: TGTGCCAGCAGTTTTAAAGGGGAATCCACCTTC. It codes for CASSFKGESTF.

The chain is built from TRBV20-1 and TRBJ2-1, with D maybe TRBD2 (6 bases). Germline V lookup: CDR1 DFQATT, CDR2 SNEGSKA (reference sequence). Deletions cut 1 base from V and 3 bases from J, with 10 bases between. The CDR3 is made up of 14 amino acids. The CDR3 bases are TGCAGTGCTAGAGCGGGAGCGAGCTACAATGAGCAGTTCTTC. It is translated as CSARAGASYNEQFF.

The chain couples TRBV2 to TRBJ1-2; the match to TRBD1 covers 9 bases. This CDR3 region has 16 residues. Losses at the gene ends were 0 bases for V and 4 bases for J; bases not matched to a gene: 6. Germline V lookup: CDR1 SNHLY, CDR2 FYNNEI. The CDR3 nucleotides read TGTGCCAGCAGTGAAGCGCAGGACAGGGGAACCTATGGCTACACCTTC. It specifies CASSEAQDRGTYGYTF.

A few counts support this clonotype. The genes are TRBV11-2 and TRBJ2-5; TRBD1 aligns across 10 bases. CDR3 length: 15 amino acids. Germline loops: CDR1 SGHAT, CDR2 FQNNGV. V lost 5 bases to trimming and J lost 7 bases; unmatched junction nucleotides: 10. CDR3 residues: CASSNRDRGRGTQYF. DNA of the CDR3: TGTGCCAGCAGCAACCGGGACAGGGGCCGGGGGACCCAGTACTTC.

This chain joins TRBV5-1 and TRBJ1-4, with 8 bases matching TRBD1. The CDR3 is made up of 14 amino acids. Germline CDR1 and CDR2: SGHRS and YFSETQ. V dropped 2 bases and J dropped 7; count of bases not matched to a gene: 4. CDR3 DNA: TGCGCCAGCAGCTTTCAGGGGGCTTCTGAAAAACTGTTTTTT. Its translation is CASSFQGASEKLFF. Full variable domain (outside the CDR3, taken from reference TRBV5-1 and TRBJ1-4): KAGVTQTPRYLIKTRGQQVTLSCSPISGHRSVSWYQQTPGQGLQFLFEYFSETQRNKGNFPGRFSGRQFSNSRSEMNVSTLELGDSALYLCASSFQGASEKLFFGSGTQLSVL.

The genes are TRBV25-1 and TRBJ1-3; D gene unclear. This CDR3 comprises 13 residues. V was clipped by 4 bases and J by 9 bases, with 13 bases between them. Germline V gives CDR1 MGHDK, CDR2 SYGVNS. The CDR3 bases are TGTGCCAGCAGTGGGCCCATGTCCGGCACCATATATTTT. Protein product: CASSGPMSGTIYF.

This clonotype was observed once. The CDR3: CAWSVLALAGETQYF. In nucleotides, the CDR3 is TGTGCCTGGAGTGTACTGGCACTAGCGGGGGAGACCCAGTACTTC. J is TRBJ2-5 and V is TRBV30, with TRBD2 matching over 10 bases. The V gene end was trimmed by 0 bases and the J gene end by 5 bases; junction bases not matched to a gene: 6. This CDR3 has 15 amino acids. Germline V lookup: CDR1 GTSNPN, CDR2 SVGIG (reference sequence).

This rearrangement joins TRBV25-1 to TRBJ1-4; weak D call: TRBD1 (5 bases). The CDR3 is 15 amino acids. Trimming took off 3 bases at V and 7 bases at J, with 15 bases between the two ends. The germline V gene encodes CDR1 MGHDK and CDR2 SYGVNS. CDR3 residues: CASSDLQGGGEKLFF. Written as DNA, the CDR3 is TGTGCCAGCAGTGATCTCCAGGGTGGGGGTGAAAAACTGTTTTTT.

The chain couples TRBV13 to TRBJ2-3; D is undetermined. CDR1 is PRHDT, CDR2 FYEKMQ, per germline (reference sequence). The CDR3 has 14 amino acids. V lost 1 base and J 6 bases, leaving 11 bases between the germline ends. The CDR3 DNA sequence: TGTGCCAGCAGCTTAGCAAGGGTCGAGGATACGCAGTATTTT. This encodes CASSLARVEDTQYF.

The chain carries TRBV5-1 and TRBJ2-1; 10 positions agree with TRBD2. The V gene end was trimmed by 0 bases and the J gene end by 7 bases; junction bases not matched to a gene: 4. CDR3 length equals 15 residues. Germline V lookup: CDR1 SGHRS, CDR2 YFSETQ. In DNA, the CDR3 is TGCGCCAGCAGCTTGGCAGCGGGGGGGCATAATGAGCAGTTCTTC. Translation: CASSLAAGGHNEQFF.

The chain is built from TRBV30 and TRBJ2-3; TRBD2 agrees at 7 bases. Germline CDR1 GTSNPN, CDR2 SVGIG (reference sequence). The CDR3 loop spans 13 amino acids. Trimming cost V 5 bases and J 2 bases; bases outside gene matches: 4. The DNA of the CDR3 is TGTGCCTGGGAAGCGGGGCACACAGATACGCAGTATTTT. Protein sequence: CAWEAGHTDTQYF.

The chain uses TRBV12-3 or TRBV12-4 and TRBJ2-7; no clear D. V lost 6 bases, J lost 2 bases, and 17 bases lay in between. The CDR3 loop spans 15 amino acids. The CDR3 sequence is CASSSFWEGTYEQYF. CDR3 nucleotides: TGTGCCAGCAGCTCGTTTTGGGAAGGGACCTACGAGCAGTACTTC.

This chain connects TRBV4-1 to TRBJ2-2; TRBD2 agrees at 8 bases. Trimming cost V 1 base and J 5 bases; bases outside gene matches: 9. This CDR3 has 17 residues. Germline lookup yields CDR1 MGHRA and CDR2 YSYEKL. CDR3 bases: TGCGCCAGCAGCCAAGGGACCGGGGGGGCGCGTACCGGGGAGCTGTTTTTT. Its protein product is CASSQGTGGARTGELFF.

The chain carries TRBV4-2 and TRBJ1-2; D possibly corresponds to TRBD1 (6 bases). Germline-derived CDR1 and CDR2 are LGHNA and YNFKEQ. The CDR3 sequence is 16 residues long. Trimming took 0 bases from V and 4 from J, leaving 15 bases between them. CDR3 protein: CASSQDGRQEIYGYTF. Written as DNA, the CDR3 is TGTGCCAGCAGCCAAGATGGGAGACAGGAGATCTATGGCTACACCTTC.

This sequence joins TRBV15 and TRBJ2-7, with no clear D. The CDR3 length is 14 residues. The germline V gene encodes CDR1 LNHNV and CDR2 YYDKDF (reference sequence). Trimming removed 0 bases from V and 5 bases from J, with 11 bases in between. The DNA for the CDR3 is TGTGCCACCAGCAGAGAGGCTACCGCAAACGAGCAGTACTTC. It is translated as CATSREATANEQYF. Looking up the rest from reference TRBV15 and TRBJ2-7 gives the full variable domain: DAMVIQNPRYQVTQFGKPVTLSCSQTLNHNVMYWYQQKSSQAPKLLFHYYDKDFNNEADTPDNFQSRRPNTSFCFLDIRSPGLGDTAMYLCATSREATANEQYFGPGTRLTVT.

This clonotype showed up just once. This chain joins TRBV30 and TRBJ2-3; no firm D call. V gave up 3 bases and J gave up 5 bases, with 18 bases separating them. This CDR3 has 15 residues. Germline V CDR1 and CDR2: GTSNPN, SVGIG (reference sequence). CDR3 residues: CAWSLGGGSVDTQYF. The DNA of the CDR3 is TGTGCCTGGAGCTTAGGTGGCGGTTCGGTAGATACGCAGTATTTT. The full variable domain, in which reference TRBV30 and TRBJ2-3 provide the parts outside the CDR3, is SQTIHQWPATLVQPVGSPLSLECTVEGTSNPNLYWYRQAAGRGLQLLFYSVGIGQISSEVPQNLSASRPQDRQFILSSKKLLLSDSGFYLCAWSLGGGSVDTQYFGPGTRLTVL.

The gene calls are TRBV20-1 and TRBJ1-5; TRBD1 aligns across 9 bases. CDR1 is DFQATT and CDR2 is SNEGSKA in the germline V gene (reference sequence). This CDR3 comprises 15 residues. Trimming took 2 bases from V and 3 from J; bases not matched to a gene: 5. The DNA of the CDR3 is TGCAGTGCTAGACCGACAGGGGGAGCCAATCAGCCCCAGCATTTT. This sequence encodes CSARPTGGANQPQHF.

The J gene is TRBJ2-1, the V gene TRBV28; 10 nucleotides line up with TRBD2. The CDR3 runs to 15 residues. The germline gives CDR1 MDHEN, CDR2 SYDVKM. V gave up 8 bases and J gave up 6 bases; unmatched junction bases: 10. The CDR3, as DNA: TGTGCCAGCGCATCCCTAGCGGGAGTGGGCAATGAGCAGTTCTTC. Residues: CASASLAGVGNEQFF.

The chain employs TRBV2 and TRBJ2-1; D unclear. This CDR3 contains 11 residues. Deletions cut 7 bases from V and 4 bases from J, with 5 bases between. Germline CDR1 and CDR2: SNHLY and FYNNEI. CDR3 sequence reads: CASTVYNEQFF. In DNA, the CDR3 is TGTGCCAGCACTGTGTACAATGAGCAGTTCTTC.

The chain's CDR3 is CASSLDLASGRQTQYF. In nucleotides, the CDR3 is TGCGCCAGCAGCTTGGACTTGGCTAGCGGGAGGCAGACCCAGTACTTC. The chain joins TRBV5-1 to TRBJ2-5; 11 bases agree with TRBD2. Losses at the gene ends were 0 bases for V and 6 bases for J; bases not matched to a gene: 7. Germline loops: CDR1 SGHRS, CDR2 YFSETQ. The CDR3 consists of 16 residues.

The chain carries TRBV9 and TRBJ2-3; 12 nucleotides agree with TRBD2. J was trimmed by 3 bases and V by 4 bases; bases with no gene match: 12. The germline V gene has CDR1 SGDLS and CDR2 YYNGEE. The CDR3 has 18 residues. CDR3 sequence reads: CASSPNPTSGSLTDTQYF. The CDR3 coding sequence is TGTGCCAGCAGCCCCAATCCGACTAGCGGGAGTTTAACAGATACGCAGTATTTT. The full variable domain, in which reference TRBV9 and TRBJ2-3 provide the parts outside the CDR3, is DSGVTQTPKHLITATGQRVTLRCSPRSGDLSVYWYQQSLDQGLQFLIQYYNGEERAKGNILERFSAQQFPDLHSELNLSSLELGDSALYFCASSPNPTSGSLTDTQYFGPGTRLTVL.

The chain combines TRBV4-1 with TRBJ1-4; a possible D gene is TRBD1 (5 bases). Deletions cut 1 base from V and 8 bases from J, with 14 bases between. Germline V gene sequence: CDR1 MGHRA, CDR2 YSYEKL. The CDR3 is made up of 15 amino acids. The CDR3 DNA is TGCGCCAGCAGCCAAGCCCGTGGGGGTTGGGAAAAACTGTTTTTT. Translation: CASSQARGGWEKLFF.

The chain uses TRBV19 and TRBJ2-4; D is possibly TRBD2 (6 bases). CDR3 size: 15 residues. Trimming left V 7 bases short and J 10 bases short, with 23 bases between. Per the germline V gene, CDR1 is LNHDA and CDR2 is SQIVND (reference sequence). The CDR3 region is CASTYGRARESIQYF. The CDR3 nucleotides read TGTGCCAGTACCTATGGTCGGGCCCGGGAGAGTATTCAGTACTTC.

The chain carries TRBV27 and TRBJ2-1, with a possible D match to TRBD2 (5 bases). The CDR3 is made up of 14 amino acids. Germline V gives CDR1 MNHEY, CDR2 SMNVEV (reference sequence). V dropped 4 bases and J dropped 9 bases, with 16 bases sitting between them. The DNA of the CDR3 is TGTGCCAGCAGTTCTCGGGGTCCTCGTGGTGAGCAGTTCTTC. Encoded protein: CASSSRGPRGEQFF.

This clonotype was recorded only once. The J gene is TRBJ1-5, the V gene TRBV20-1; D is unclear. The V end was cut by 3 bases, the J end by 3 bases, with 21 bases between. There are 17 residues in the CDR3. The germline V gene encodes CDR1 DFQATT and CDR2 SNEGSKA (reference sequence). CDR3 protein: CSASTASGSFFNQPQHF. The CDR3 nucleotides are TGCAGTGCTAGTACCGCGTCGGGTTCATTTTTCAATCAGCCCCAGCATTTT.

This clonotype was recorded only once. The gene calls are TRBV2 and TRBJ2-6, with D possibly TRBD1 on 6 matching bases. Deletions cut 10 bases from V and 1 base from J, with 20 bases between. This CDR3 has 17 residues. Germline CDR1 is SNHLY and CDR2 is FYNNEI. CDR3 loop: CAILETGLMSGANVLTF. CDR3 in DNA: TGTGCCATACTAGAAACAGGGCTTATGTCTGGGGCCAACGTCCTGACTTTC. The full variable domain, completed using reference TRBV2 and TRBJ2-6, is EPEVTQTPSHQVTQMGQEVILRCVPISNHLYFYWYRQILGQKVEFLVSFYNNEISEKSEIFDDQFSVERPDGSNFTLKIRSTKLEDSAMYFCAILETGLMSGANVLTFGAGSRLTVL.